The clone carrying this T cell receptor beta chain was observed a few times. This sample is drawn from a study of blood T cells in healthy people across ages. A second PCR, run for roughly 7 to 12 cycles, used a sample-barcoded 5' primer plus a J-beta primer mix. Every cDNA molecule bore a tag from a template-switch adaptor containing 12 random nucleotides. A single record per CDR3 protein comes from TCRdb applying MiXCR to the 5' RACE reads. The table has 870,000 or so distinct CDR3 sequences, 25% to 35% seen once. Drawn from each donor were roughly 9.4 milliliters of peripheral blood. J lost 2 bases, V lost 3 bases, and 9 bases had no gene match. The CDR3 consists of 17 residues. CDR1 DFQATT and CDR2 SNEGSKA come from the germline V gene (reference sequence).

Sequences were obtained from blood. The TCR sequence derives from a woman aged 80 or over in good health. The gene calls are TRBV20-1 and TRBJ1-6; TRBD1 aligns across 8 bases. Here the CDR3 reads CSARRQGAQTYNSPLHF. CDR3 in DNA: TGCAGTGCTAGGAGGCAGGGGGCGCAGACCTATAATTCACCCCTCCACTTT.